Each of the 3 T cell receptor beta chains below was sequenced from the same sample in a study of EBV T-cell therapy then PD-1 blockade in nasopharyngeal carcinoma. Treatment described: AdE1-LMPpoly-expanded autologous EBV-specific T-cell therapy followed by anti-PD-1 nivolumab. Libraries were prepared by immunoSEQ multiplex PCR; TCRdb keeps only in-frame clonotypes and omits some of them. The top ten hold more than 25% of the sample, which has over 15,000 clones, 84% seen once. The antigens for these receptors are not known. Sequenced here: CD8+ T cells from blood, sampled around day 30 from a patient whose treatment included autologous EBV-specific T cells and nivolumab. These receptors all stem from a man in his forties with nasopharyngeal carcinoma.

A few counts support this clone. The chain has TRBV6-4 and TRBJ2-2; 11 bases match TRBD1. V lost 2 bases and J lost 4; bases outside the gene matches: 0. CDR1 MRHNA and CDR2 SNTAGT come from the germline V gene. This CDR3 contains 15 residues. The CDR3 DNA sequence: TGTGCCAGCAGTGACGGGACAGGGGGCACCGGGGAGCTGTTTTTT. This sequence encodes CASSDGTGGTGELFF.

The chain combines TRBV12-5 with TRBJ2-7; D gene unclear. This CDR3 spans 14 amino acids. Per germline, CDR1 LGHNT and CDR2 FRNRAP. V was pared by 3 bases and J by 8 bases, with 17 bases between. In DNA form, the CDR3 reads TGTGCTAGTGGTTTCCCCCCCGGGTCTCCCAAGCAGTACTTC. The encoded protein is CASGFPPGSPKQYF. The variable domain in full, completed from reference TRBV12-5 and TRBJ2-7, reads DARVTQTPRHKVTEMGQEVTMRCQPILGHNTVFWYRQTMMQGLELLAYFRNRAPLDDSGMPKDRFSAEMPDATLATLKIQPSEPRDSAVYFCASGFPPGSPKQYFGPGTRLTVT.

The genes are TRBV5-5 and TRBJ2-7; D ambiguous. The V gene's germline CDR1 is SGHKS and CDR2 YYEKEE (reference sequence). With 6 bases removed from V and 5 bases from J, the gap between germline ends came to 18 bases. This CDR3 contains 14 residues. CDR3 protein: CASTRYDTSNEQYF. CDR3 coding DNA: TGTGCCAGCACCCGATACGACACCTCGAACGAGCAGTACTTC. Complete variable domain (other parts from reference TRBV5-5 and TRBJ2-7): DAGVTQSPTHLIKTRGQQVTLRCSPISGHKSVSWYQQVLGQGPQFIFQYYEKEERGRGNFPDRFSARQFPNYSSELNVNALLLGDSALYLCASTRYDTSNEQYFGPGTRLTVT.